These 29 T cell receptor beta chains share one sample of origin, sequenced in a study of T cells expressing NK-cell markers. TCRdb re-called the 5' RACE reads and gives one entry per CDR3 protein, without DNA. The sample data list fewer than 400,000 distinct CDR3 sequences. The sequenced sample was blood T cells: a sorted CD56 or NKG2C T cell subset, CD4+ or CD8+ T cells, or bulk PBMC T cells (not recorded which). Source of these receptors: a woman between 50 and 59 years old in good health.

The V call is TRBV5-1, the J call TRBJ2-1; with no DNA, the TCRdb D assignment of TRBD1 cannot be verified. The CDR3 runs 16 residues. Germline V gene sequence: CDR1 SGHRS, CDR2 YFSETQ. The CDR3 region is CASSLNSGTGDNEQFF. The variable domain in full, completed from reference TRBV5-1 and TRBJ2-1, reads KAGVTQTPRYLIKTRGQQVTLSCSPISGHRSVSWYQQTPGQGLQFLFEYFSETQRNKGNFPGRFSGRQFSNSRSEMNVSTLELGDSALYLCASSLNSGTGDNEQFFGPGTRLTVL.

The V and J genes are TRBV20-1 and TRBJ2-1; TCRdb returns TRBD2, unconfirmable since there is no DNA. From germline, CDR1 is DFQATT and CDR2 SNEGSKA (reference sequence). The CDR3 runs to 15 residues. CDR3 protein: CSARPPGLGLDEQFF.

The chain's CDR3 is CSGTDRVLGQPQHF. The chain recombines TRBV20-1 with TRBJ1-5; TCRdb's D call of TRBD1 is untestable without DNA. The length of the CDR3 is 14 residues. Germline V CDR1 and CDR2: DFQATT, SNEGSKA (reference sequence).

This chain uses TRBV11-3 with TRBJ2-2. Germline V CDR1 and CDR2: SGHNT, YENEEA. The CDR3 covers 17 residues. This CDR3 is CASSLAPGLVDTGELFF.

The chain recombines TRBV27 with TRBJ2-7; the D call from TCRdb, TRBD1, cannot be confirmed without DNA. CDR3 length: 12 amino acids. Germline values: CDR1 MNHEY, CDR2 SMNVEV (reference sequence). This CDR3 is CATRDRGDEQYF.

V usage is TRBV19 and J usage is TRBJ2-7. CDR1 and CDR2 from the germline V gene are LNHDA and SQIVND (reference sequence). The length of the CDR3 is 13 residues. Here the CDR3 reads CASSHLGSYEQYF.

The V and J genes are TRBV11-2 and TRBJ2-5; no DNA is available, so the TRBD2 call from TCRdb remains unchecked. The CDR3 has 16 residues. Looked up from germline, CDR1 is SGHAT and CDR2 is FQNNGV. Here the CDR3 reads CASSSGLAGEMETQYF. Full variable domain (outside the CDR3, taken from reference TRBV11-2 and TRBJ2-5): EAGVAQSPRYKIIEKRQSVAFWCNPISGHATLYWYQQILGQGPKLLIQFQNNGVVDDSQLPKDRFSAERLKGVDSTLKIQPAKLEDSAVYLCASSSGLAGEMETQYFGPGTRLLVL.

The gene calls are TRBV10-2 and TRBJ2-2; TCRdb's D gene call, TRBD2, goes unchecked for lack of DNA. Germline-derived CDR1 and CDR2 are WSHSY and SAAADI. This CDR3 region has 15 residues. The CDR3 region is CASSESRRADGELFF.

The chain combines TRBV19 with TRBJ1-1. The CDR3 is 15 residues long. Germline CDR1 and CDR2: LNHDA and SQIVND (reference sequence). The CDR3 loop is CASSIFFPENTEAFF.

The chain employs TRBV7-9 and TRBJ2-7; TCRdb proposes TRBD2, but this gene call is untestable without DNA. The CDR3 is 12 residues long. CDR1 and CDR2 from the germline V gene are SEHNR and FQNEAQ (reference sequence). The CDR3 is CASSFGSYEQYF.

J is TRBJ1-2 and V is TRBV4-1; absent DNA, TCRdb's TRBD1 call cannot be checked. Germline V lookup: CDR1 MGHRA, CDR2 YSYEKL. CDR3 length equals 15 residues. This CDR3 reads CASSQSGQENYGYTF.

CDR3 sequence reads: CSVDGGGFYEQYF. The V call is TRBV29-1, the J call TRBJ2-7; as DNA is missing, the TRBD2 call by TCRdb cannot be tested. The CDR3 is made up of 13 amino acids. Germline lookup yields CDR1 SQVTM and CDR2 ANQGSEA.

V and J are TRBV29-1 and TRBJ2-3; the D call from TCRdb, TRBD1, cannot be confirmed without DNA. The germline V gene has CDR1 SQVTM and CDR2 ANQGSEA. This CDR3 contains 13 residues. CDR3 amino acids: CSVPGPSHDTQYF.

The chain combines TRBV6-1 with TRBJ2-1; TCRdb reports TRBD2, a call that lacks DNA to check it against. Germline V gene data show CDR1 as MNHNS and CDR2 as SASEGT. The CDR3 covers 14 residues. CDR3 protein: CASSDGGKSNEQFF.

V and J are TRBV9 and TRBJ2-2; the D call from TCRdb, TRBD1, cannot be confirmed without DNA. The CDR3 totals 14 residues. Germline CDR1 is SGDLS and CDR2 is YYNGEE. CDR3 amino acids: CASSETSGTGELFF.

CDR3 amino acids: CATRGKKSPPYEQYF. This chain links TRBV28 with TRBJ2-7; with no DNA, the TCRdb D assignment of TRBD1 cannot be verified. The CDR3 is made up of 15 amino acids. The V gene's germline CDR1 is MDHEN and CDR2 SYDVKM.

J is TRBJ2-1 and V is TRBV29-1; without DNA, the TCRdb call of TRBD1 cannot be checked. Germline CDR1 reads SQVTM; CDR2 reads ANQGSEA. This CDR3 contains 14 residues. This CDR3 is CSVEGQGNYNEQFF.

The CDR3 loop is CASSKLAGVRQETQYF. The chain carries TRBV5-5 and TRBJ2-5; there is no DNA to check the TCRdb D call of TRBD2. Looked up from germline, CDR1 is SGHKS and CDR2 is YYEKEE (reference sequence). This CDR3 spans 16 amino acids.

The rearrangement links TRBV12-3 or TRBV12-4 to TRBJ1-5; TCRdb returns TRBD1, unconfirmable since there is no DNA. The CDR3 spans 15 residues. This chain's CDR3 is CASSLRSGQNQPQHF.

The chain carries TRBV14 and TRBJ2-2; without DNA, the TCRdb call of TRBD2 cannot be checked. CDR1 and CDR2 from the germline V gene are SGHDN and FVKESK. The CDR3 extends over 18 amino acids. The CDR3 is CASSQMGLAGHQGGELFF. The whole variable domain, remainder taken from reference TRBV14 and TRBJ2-2, is EAGVTQFPSHSVIEKGQTVTLRCDPISGHDNLYWYRRVMGKEIKFLLHFVKESKQDESGMPNNRFLAERTGGTYSTLKVQPAELEDSGVYFCASSQMGLAGHQGGELFFGEGSRLTVL.

The CDR3 reads CASSWGPHSGNTIYF. The J gene is TRBJ1-3, the V gene TRBV5-6. Germline CDR1 SGHDT, CDR2 YYEEEE. CDR3 length: 15 amino acids.

This sequence joins TRBV20-1 and TRBJ2-5; TCRdb lists TRBD2, though no DNA is available to test this call. The CDR3 has 14 amino acids. Germline CDR1 DFQATT, CDR2 SNEGSKA (reference sequence). The CDR3 is CSAREAHLLETQYF.

CDR3: CASSSAPSGNTIYF. The gene calls are TRBV7-3 and TRBJ1-3; TCRdb lists TRBD1, though no DNA is available to test this call. Germline lookup yields CDR1 SGHTA and CDR2 FQGTGA. This CDR3 contains 14 residues.

The chain uses TRBV5-1 and TRBJ2-1; no DNA is available, so the TRBD1 call from TCRdb remains unchecked. This CDR3 has 16 amino acids. CDR1 is SGHRS and CDR2 is YFSETQ in the germline V gene. The chain's CDR3 is CASSFPPGTGGNEQFF.

CDR3 in amino acids: CASSQGTGTYGYTF. This chain connects TRBV4-1 to TRBJ1-2; without DNA, the TCRdb call of TRBD1 cannot be checked. The length of the CDR3 is 14 residues. From germline, CDR1 is MGHRA and CDR2 YSYEKL.

The chain combines TRBV2 with TRBJ2-1. This CDR3 region has 11 residues. From germline, CDR1 is SNHLY and CDR2 FYNNEI. CDR3 loop: CASYWRNEQFF.

The chain employs TRBV16 and TRBJ1-4. The CDR3 totals 15 residues. The V gene's germline CDR1 is KGHSY and CDR2 FQNENV. The CDR3 sequence is CASSRTRSANEKLFF.

The chain uses TRBV5-1 and TRBJ1-3; the TRBD1 assignment by TCRdb is unverifiable without DNA. Germline values: CDR1 SGHRS, CDR2 YFSETQ. CDR3 length: 17 amino acids. CDR3 region: CASSRRTGAGTGNTIYF. The full variable domain, its missing parts supplied by reference TRBV5-1 and TRBJ1-3, is KAGVTQTPRYLIKTRGQQVTLSCSPISGHRSVSWYQQTPGQGLQFLFEYFSETQRNKGNFPGRFSGRQFSNSRSEMNVSTLELGDSALYLCASSRRTGAGTGNTIYFGEGSWLTVV.

The chain carries TRBV20-1 and TRBJ2-2. The CDR3 sequence is 14 residues long. Germline CDR1 and CDR2: DFQATT and SNEGSKA (reference sequence). The CDR3 loop reads CSARGEGDTGELFF.